Listed here is a single T cell receptor beta chain. The target of this receptor is not known. No much larger clone is present one base from it, and per-base qualities are unavailable. The entry originates in a study of shared clonotypes between healthy human individuals (dated by TCRdb to the early 2020s). Broadly, across the study: The cohort comprised a couple of women and three men aged 18 to 49 years. For each donor, CD4 naive and CD4 memory were each run on three plates, CD8 naive on two plates, and CD8 memory on one plate. The study deeply sequenced blood TCR repertoires of five healthy adults to estimate repertoire size and the extent of clonotype sharing between individuals. To increase sequencing depth and limit assay-specific biases, different laboratories used diverse techniques to prepare libraries and sequence TCR repertoires. Leukapheresis yielded between about 0.85 and 9.5 billion PBMCs per donor.

TCR CDR3 regions were amplified from genomic DNA by multiplex PCR using the deep immunoSEQ assay. Extracted genomic DNA from each cell subset was distributed evenly across all wells of several immunoSEQ 96-well plates, and each plate was treated as a replicate. Each replicate PCR for sorted subsets received around 0.2 ug genomic DNA, equal to some 32,000 T cell genomes. Purified libraries were quantified with a Qubit 3.0 fluorometer, sized on a Bioanalyzer 2100, and re-quantified with the KAPA Library Quantification kit. A separate single-read 150-cycle Illumina NextSeq 550 flow cell was used to sequence each immunoSEQ 96-well plate. In the paper's pipeline: The immunoSEQ output contained only junctional sequences without quality scores, so filtering could not match that applied to full-length reads. To assign V/J genes and CDR3, sequences were annotated using PyIR, a Python wrapper for IgBLAST v1.9, with IMGT germline references. Any read was removed if the V/J assignment was weak (E-value above 1e-6), the CDR3 was missing, or the read contained stop codons, out-of-frame junctions, or ambiguous translated residues. V3J clonotypes were defined as sequences sharing an identical inferred V gene, J gene, and CDR3 amino acid sequence. To compute the percentage overlap between repertoires, the number of shared unique clonotypes was divided by the size of the smaller repertoire. RTK rarefaction, the Chao1 estimator, and Recon v2.1 estimates of unobserved clonotypes were used to assess repertoire richness. For all TCRbeta clonotypes obtained by the gDNA method from four donors, generation probabilities were computed with OLGA. TCRdb re-hosts the immuneACCESS table, in-frame sequences only. Its copies lack some clones; in the studies checked, an unresolved V gene accounts for under half of them, and the cause for the rest is not known. Clone size and the V and J calls come from that table; the DNA yielded D and trimming. The sample data list around 1.9 million clones, and 85% to 95% of these were observed just once. Of the sample, more than 1.5% falls within the top ten clones.

General findings and caveats noted by the study authors: Based on pairwise subsampling, the degree of clonotype sharing among donors was expected to be affected by sequencing depth. Sampling was restricted to blood, and TCR repertoires in tissues likely differ from the TCR repertoires found in blood. When a handful of donors were compared, the shared fraction of clonotypes was 5% to 6.5% for naive CD4, roughly 3.4% for naive CD8, 2% to 2.5% for memory CD4, and roughly 0.4% for memory CD8. Even with the large sequencing depth, rarefaction of the sorted-subset datasets indicated that sequencing was incomplete. Naive subsets generally had larger estimated clonotype richness than memory subsets did. Clonotypes shared by all four sorted-subset donors showed higher generation probabilities than non-shared clonotypes. The genetic and exposure-history diversity represented was limited by the small number of donors.

CDR3 length: 14 amino acids, cysteine to phenylalanine. Only the CDR3 portion is preserved as DNA: 42 bases, with reading frame beginning at the first base. A distance of 9 bases separates the germline ends of V and J, which lose 1 base and 6 bases respectively. CDR1 and CDR2, looked up from the germline V gene (reference sequence), are MNHNY and SVGAGI. CD8 naive samples consisted of CD45RO-negative cells that were positively selected for CCR7, yielding a CD45RA+CCR7+ population without TemRA cells. Healthy HIV-negative adults with no recently reported acute infections or vaccinations were included as donors. Only Caucasian adults living in Nashville, Tennessee, USA were represented among the donors. Blood was collected by leukapheresis, and PBMCs were isolated by Ficoll-Histopaque density gradient centrifugation and then cryopreserved in liquid nitrogen vapor phase. Purity and quantity of every magnetically sorted T cell population were checked by analytical flow cytometry. Each sorted fraction had its genomic DNA isolated and then quantified by UV absorbance on a Nanodrop 2000c.

Recombination linked TRBV6-6 to TRBJ2-2; the D gene identity is not certain. The TCR sequence derives from a man in his late teens or twenties in good health. Some clones in this sample may be carry-over from other donors' samples. Sequenced sample: naive CD8+ T cells from PBMCs. Explained via the paper, the cell subset or site label denotes: CD45RA+CCR7+. The CDR3 region: CASSYFAEAGELFF. Here is the DNA: TGTGCCAGCAGTTACTTCGCGGAAGCCGGGGAGCTGTTTTTT.